This T cell receptor beta chain was sequenced for a study of T cells after yellow fever vaccination. As for the study in general: Each low-cell-number fraction was prepared by means of SMART-Seq v4 Ultra Low Input. Overall study results and limits: Post-booster repertoires contained most primary-vaccination clones again (96% CD4, 85% to 90% CD8).

Trimming removed 0 bases at V and 1 base at J, with 6 bases between. Looked up from germline, CDR1 is SGHTA and CDR2 is FQGNSA. The CDR3 covers 14 residues. By 5'RACE template switching, TCR cDNA was produced, with a universal primer site and UMIs added in the process. Each CDR3 protein gets one entry after TCRdb re-called the 5' RACE reads with MiXCR. Counted here are around 140,000 distinct CDR3 sequences, approximately 6.6% occurring once; the ten biggest clones make up approximately 0.59%. As to this clonotype: As yet, its antigen is unknown.

The TCR was taken from a man in his thirties or forties who received the YFV17D yellow fever vaccine. The chain has TRBV7-2 and TRBJ2-5; a weak D match, TRBD2 (5 bases). The specimen was CD4+ T cells sorted from PBMCs, collected 10 days after the yellow fever booster vaccination. CDR3: CASSLADFQETQYF. CDR3 bases: TGTGCCAGCAGCTTAGCGGACTTCCAAGAGACCCAGTACTTC.